The 19 T cell receptor beta chains below were found in one sample sequenced in a study of cytomegalovirus exposure and HLA in healthy donors. 13 Jbeta primers and 60 Vbeta primers were used for the PCR. Using immunoSEQ multiplex PCR, the repertoire was profiled, and TCRdb retains in-frame clones only, with some absent. The sample includes around 200,000 clones, about 80% of them seen just once. Sequenced sample: PBMCs. Receptors were obtained from a middle-aged man in good health and CMV-seropositive.

The chain couples TRBV10-1 to TRBJ2-3, with 9 positions matching TRBD1. The junction had 2 bases not matched to a gene; V was cut back by 6 bases and J by 4 bases. There are 13 residues in the CDR3. CDR1 WNHNN and CDR2 SYGVQD come from the germline V gene (reference sequence). The CDR3 is CASSRDRADTQYF. The CDR3 DNA follows: TGCGCCAGCAGCCGGGACAGGGCAGATACGCAGTATTTT.

This clone was counted once. This sequence joins TRBV4-1 and TRBJ2-6; 9 nucleotides align to TRBD2. Germline V CDR1 and CDR2: MGHRA, YSYEKL. The CDR3 length is 16 residues. Trimming removed 3 bases from V and 3 bases from J; junction bases left unmatched: 3. CDR3 amino acids: CASSQIAGVGANVLTF. CDR3 DNA: TGCGCCAGCAGCCAGATAGCGGGAGTTGGGGCCAACGTCCTGACTTTC.

The chain is built from TRBV4-2 and TRBJ2-7; possibly TRBD2 for D (5 bases). The CDR3 is made up of 15 amino acids. Germline CDR1 is LGHNA and CDR2 is YNFKEQ. V shed 3 bases and J shed 4 bases, with 16 bases lying between them. The CDR3 DNA follows: TGTGCCAGCAGCCAGGGAGTGGGAGTAAGGTACGAGCAGTACTTC. Protein: CASSQGVGVRYEQYF.

The rearrangement uses TRBV11-3 and TRBJ2-3; 9 nucleotides match TRBD2. The CDR3 loop spans 16 amino acids. V shed 5 bases, J shed 8 bases, and the junction held 14 bases outside the gene matches. The V gene's germline CDR1 is SGHNT and CDR2 YENEEA. The CDR3 spells CASSPLGLAGPGTQYF. The DNA for the CDR3 is TGTGCCAGCAGCCCCCTCGGGCTAGCGGGACCGGGTACGCAGTATTTT.

V gene TRBV7-9 combines with J gene TRBJ2-5; 7 bases fit TRBD2. Looked up from germline, CDR1 is SEHNR and CDR2 is FQNEAQ (reference sequence). V shed 7 bases, J shed 2 bases, and the junction held 10 bases outside the gene matches. The CDR3 sequence is 15 residues long. CDR3 protein: CASMPASGLQETQYF. CDR3 in DNA: TGTGCCAGCATGCCGGCTAGCGGATTACAAGAGACCCAGTACTTC.

V and J are TRBV28 and TRBJ2-7; 9 bases are a match to TRBD1. The CDR3 totals 16 residues. CDR1 and CDR2 from the germline V gene are MDHEN and SYDVKM. V lost 3 bases and J lost 2; bases outside the gene matches: 8. The CDR3 DNA is TGTGCCAGCAGTTTGCCCCAACAGGGGGCTCCCTACGAGCAGTACTTC. Translating it yields CASSLPQQGAPYEQYF.

This clone has a handful of counts. The chain uses TRBV18 and TRBJ2-7; TRBD2 agrees at 15 bases. There are 18 residues in the CDR3. After removal of 3 bases from V and 3 bases from J, the junction contained 9 bases not matched to a gene. Germline V gene data show CDR1 as KGHSH and CDR2 as LQKENI. CDR3 in amino acids: CASSPDGLAGGPLYEQYV. The CDR3 region has the DNA TGTGCCAGCTCACCCGACGGACTAGCGGGAGGGCCTCTCTACGAGCAGTACGTC.

This clone came up a few times. This sequence joins TRBV2 and TRBJ1-1; D gene uncertain. This CDR3 contains 12 residues. From germline, CDR1 is SNHLY and CDR2 FYNNEI. The V gene lost 4 bases and the J gene lost 3 bases, with 6 bases spanning the gap. The chain's CDR3 is CASSVRDTEAFF. The CDR3 DNA is TGTGCCAGCAGTGTCCGAGACACTGAAGCTTTCTTT.

This clone was detected a few times. The V and J genes are TRBV9 and TRBJ2-3, with D uncertain. Trimming left V 2 bases short and J 2 bases short, with 9 bases between. CDR1 and CDR2 from the germline V gene are SGDLS and YYNGEE. The CDR3 has 14 amino acids. The chain's CDR3 is CASSVLSSTDTQYF. DNA of the CDR3: TGTGCCAGCAGCGTCCTATCTTCCACAGATACGCAGTATTTT.

This chain links TRBV6-5 with TRBJ2-7; maybe TRBD2 (5 bases). Per germline, CDR1 MNHEY and CDR2 SVGAGI. V was clipped by 8 bases and J by 2 bases, with 16 bases between them. The CDR3 runs 14 residues. CDR3: CASGGSDSTYEQYF. CDR3 nucleotide sequence: TGTGCCAGCGGCGGTAGCGACTCAACCTACGAGCAGTACTTC.

This chain links TRBV28 with TRBJ2-3, with D possibly TRBD1 on 7 matching bases. Germline assignment: CDR1 MDHEN and CDR2 SYDVKM. Trimming took off 3 bases at V and 5 bases at J, with 15 bases between the two ends. The CDR3 spans 15 residues. This CDR3 is CASSFIGGGRDTQYF. The CDR3, as DNA: TGTGCCAGCAGTTTTATCGGAGGGGGCAGAGATACGCAGTATTTT.

This sequence joins TRBV5-4 and TRBJ2-3, with D tentatively TRBD2 (5 bases). V gave up 0 bases and J gave up 1 base, with 12 bases separating them. This CDR3 region has 16 residues. Per germline, CDR1 SGHNT and CDR2 YYREEE (reference sequence). CDR3 DNA sequence: TGTGCCAGCAGCTTGGCTCTAGCCCAACGCACAGATACGCAGTATTTT. Its translation: CASSLALAQRTDTQYF. The entire variable domain, with the rest obtained from reference TRBV5-4 and TRBJ2-3, is as follows: ETGVTQSPTHLIKTRGQQVTLRCSSQSGHNTVSWYQQALGQGPQFIFQYYREEENGRGNFPPRFSGLQFPNYSSELNVNALELDDSALYLCASSLALAQRTDTQYFGPGTRLTVL.

The CDR3, as DNA: TGTGCCAGTAGTACCTTTGCAGGGCCGAACACTGAAGCTTTCTTT. Its translation: CASSTFAGPNTEAFF. This chain joins TRBV19 and TRBJ1-1; D might be TRBD1 (5 bases). Germline V CDR1 and CDR2: LNHDA, SQIVND (reference sequence). This CDR3 comprises 15 residues. Trimming removed 4 bases at V and 1 base at J, with 13 bases between.

DNA of the CDR3: TGTGCCAGCAGCTTAGCGTACAAGGGGGACACTGAAGCTTTCTTT. This codes for CASSLAYKGDTEAFF. The chain combines TRBV7-2 with TRBJ1-1; D might be TRBD1 (6 bases). CDR1 is SGHTA and CDR2 is FQGNSA in the germline V gene. The CDR3 has 15 residues. Trimming left V 0 bases short and J 3 bases short, with 11 bases between.

The CDR3 is CASSGGLAAETQYF. Written as DNA, the CDR3 is TGTGCCAGCAGCGGGGGACTAGCGGCTGAGACCCAGTACTTC. This sequence joins TRBV7-2 and TRBJ2-5, with TRBD2 matching 11 bases. This CDR3 is built from 14 residues. The J segment lost 5 bases and the V segment lost 5 bases, leaving 4 bases of the junction unmatched. Germline V gene sequence: CDR1 SGHTA, CDR2 FQGNSA.

This rearrangement joins TRBV5-4 to TRBJ2-3, with 15 bases matching TRBD2. V was clipped by 4 bases and J by 6 bases; unmatched bases: 6. CDR3 length: 16 amino acids. Germline V gene lookup returns CDR1 SGHNT and CDR2 YYREEE (reference sequence). CDR3 DNA sequence: TGTGCCAGCAGCCGGACTAGCGGGAGGGTGGGGGATACGCAGTATTTT. Translation: CASSRTSGRVGDTQYF.

The chain couples TRBV2 to TRBJ1-2; 8 bases align to TRBD1. In germline, CDR1 is SNHLY, CDR2 FYNNEI. The J segment lost 4 bases and the V segment lost 3 bases, leaving 4 bases of the junction unmatched. CDR3 size: 14 residues. The DNA for the CDR3 is TGTGCCAGCAGTGACCTAACAGGGGGCTATGGCTACACCTTC. Residues: CASSDLTGGYGYTF.

Only a few counts were recorded for this clone. V is TRBV23-1 and J is TRBJ2-7, with D possibly TRBD2 on 5 matching bases. TRBV23-1 is an ORF, and what it does is uncertain. CDR3 size: 11 residues. Trimming removed 7 bases at V and 12 bases at J, with 16 bases between. Here the CDR3 DNA reads TGCGCCAGCACCTCAACGGACTCCCGGTACGTC. Amino acids: CASTSTDSRYV.

The chain is built from TRBV11-3 and TRBJ1-1; D is undetermined. Germline CDR1 SGHNT, CDR2 YENEEA. This CDR3 spans 15 amino acids. Trimming took off 0 bases at V and 1 base at J, with 9 bases between the two ends. For the CDR3, the DNA is TGTGCCAGCAGCTTAGATAAAGGAGCGAACACTGAAGCTTTCTTT. Its protein product is CASSLDKGANTEAFF.